This T cell receptor (beta chain) appears in the sequencing data of a study of cytomegalovirus exposure and HLA in healthy donors. Study-wide results and caveats: Most likely, a cluster of highly shared sequence variants arose as a sequencing artifact.

PCR used 60 Vbeta primers and 13 Jbeta primers. TCRdb keeps only in-frame clones here, not all; method: immunoSEQ multiplex PCR. The data contain about 160,000 clones, approximately 81% of them singletons. V gave up 8 bases and J gave up 1 base; unmatched junction bases: 2. Germline V gene data show CDR1 as ENHRY and CDR2 as SYGVKD. This CDR3 region has 13 residues. There are a few counts of this clone. What it recognizes is unknown. Source material: PBMCs. The clonotype was recovered from a male donor in good health and CMV-seronegative. This chain links TRBV10-3 with TRBJ2-7, with 10 bases that match TRBD1. CDR3 in amino acids: CAIGDRGSYEQYF. The CDR3, as DNA: TGTGCCATCGGGGACAGGGGTTCCTACGAGCAGTACTTC.